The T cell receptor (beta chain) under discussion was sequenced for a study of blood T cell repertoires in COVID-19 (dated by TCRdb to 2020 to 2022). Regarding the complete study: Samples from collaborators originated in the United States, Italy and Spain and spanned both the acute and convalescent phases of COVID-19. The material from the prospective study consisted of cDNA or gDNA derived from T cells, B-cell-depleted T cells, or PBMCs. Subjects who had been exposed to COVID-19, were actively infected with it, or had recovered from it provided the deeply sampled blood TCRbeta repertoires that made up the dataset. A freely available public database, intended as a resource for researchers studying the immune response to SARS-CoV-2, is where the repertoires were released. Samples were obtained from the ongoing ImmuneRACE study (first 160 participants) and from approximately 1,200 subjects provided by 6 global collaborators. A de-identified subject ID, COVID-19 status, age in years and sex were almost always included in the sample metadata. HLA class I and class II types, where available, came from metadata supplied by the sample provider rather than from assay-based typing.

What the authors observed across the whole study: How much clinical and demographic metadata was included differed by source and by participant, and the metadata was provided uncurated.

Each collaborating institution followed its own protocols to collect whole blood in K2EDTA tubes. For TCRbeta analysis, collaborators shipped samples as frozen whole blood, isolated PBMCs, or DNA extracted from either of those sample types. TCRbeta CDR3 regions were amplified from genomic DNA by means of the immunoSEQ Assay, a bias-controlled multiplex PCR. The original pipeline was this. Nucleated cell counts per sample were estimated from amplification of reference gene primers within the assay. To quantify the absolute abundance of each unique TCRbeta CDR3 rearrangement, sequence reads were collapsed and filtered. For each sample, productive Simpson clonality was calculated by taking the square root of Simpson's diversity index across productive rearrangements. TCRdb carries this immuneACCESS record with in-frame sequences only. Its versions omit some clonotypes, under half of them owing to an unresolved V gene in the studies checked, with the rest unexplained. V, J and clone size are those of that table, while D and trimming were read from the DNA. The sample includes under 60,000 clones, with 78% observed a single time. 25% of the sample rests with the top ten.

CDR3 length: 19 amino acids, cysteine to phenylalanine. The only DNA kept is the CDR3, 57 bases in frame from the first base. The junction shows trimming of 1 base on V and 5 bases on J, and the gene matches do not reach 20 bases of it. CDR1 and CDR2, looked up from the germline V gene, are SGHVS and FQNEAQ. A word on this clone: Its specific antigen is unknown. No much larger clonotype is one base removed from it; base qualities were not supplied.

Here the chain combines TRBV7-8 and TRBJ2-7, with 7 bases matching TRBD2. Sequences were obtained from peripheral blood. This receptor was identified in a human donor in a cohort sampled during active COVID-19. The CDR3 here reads CASSLGAVWNPTGGNEQYF. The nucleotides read TGTGCCAGCAGCTTAGGTGCAGTCTGGAACCCCACGGGGGGAAACGAGCAGTACTTC. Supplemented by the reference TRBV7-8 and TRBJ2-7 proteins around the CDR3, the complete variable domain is GAGVSQSPRYKVAKRGQDVALRCDPISGHVSLFWYQQALGQGPEFLTYFQNEAQLDKSGLPSDRFFAERPEGSVSTLKIQRTQQEDSAVYLCASSLGAVWNPTGGNEQYFGPGTRLTVT.